This T cell receptor beta chain was captured in a study of OX40 agonist ivuxolimab in advanced cancers. Background for the entire study: Ivuxolimab was a fully human IgG2 agonistic monoclonal antibody targeting the costimulatory receptor OX40 (CD134). Intravenous ivuxolimab was administered to patients every 2 weeks at six dose levels: 0.01, 0.1, 0.3, 1.5, 3 and 10 mg/kg. Of the roughly 51 patients in dose escalation, around 20 had hepatocellular carcinoma, some 15 had melanoma, 9 had renal cell carcinoma and 9 had head and neck cancer. In the dose-escalation cohort, approximately 82% of patients were male, and the mean age was roughly 60 years, with a range of 23 to 79. Patients were allowed to have had prior anti-PD-1, anti-PD-L1 or anti-CTLA-4 therapy, and 30% to 50% of the dose-escalation patients had previously received checkpoint inhibitors. Three dose-escalation patients achieved partial responses, one with hepatocellular carcinoma and two with cutaneous melanoma. Peripheral TCRbeta sequencing was intended to test whether TCR sequence diversity was altered and clonal T-cell expansion was caused by ivuxolimab. The paper reports the monotherapy dose-escalation portion (N ≈ 50 patients) of the phase I ivuxolimab trial.

Results the study describes overall, beyond this receptor: Low levels of normalized T-cell clonal expansion were also seen in some patients who did not respond. Which antigens the clonally expanded peripheral T cells were specific for was not determined. After ivuxolimab, expanded clones were on average more numerous among CD8+ T cells than among CD4+ T cells. Partial responders in the 0.1-3.0 mg/kg groups had among the lowest normalized peripheral clonal expansion, especially among CD8+ T cells. At doses of 0.1 to 3.0 mg/kg, clonal expansion of both CD4+ and CD8+ blood T cells was observed from baseline to week 6.

Patients with a history of autoimmune disease or receiving systemic immunosuppression were excluded from the trial. Peripheral blood for TCR sequencing was drawn from every dose cohort at baseline, at cycle 4 day 1 and at cycle 7 day 1. The samples were taken from a phase I, first-in-human, multicenter, open-label dose-escalation trial of ivuxolimab. Adults with locally advanced or metastatic melanoma, renal cell carcinoma, hepatocellular carcinoma or head and neck squamous cell carcinoma were enrolled in the trial. Before TCR sequencing, CD4+ and CD8+ T cells were separately sorted from peripheral blood. Ends trimmed: V by 4 bases, J by 5 bases; bases unmatched to a gene: 4. From its cysteine to its phenylalanine, the CDR3 spans 13 amino acids. The CDR3 DNA has 39 bases and is translated from base 1. CDR1 and CDR2, per the germline V gene, are SGHTS and YDEGEE. For this clone: What this receptor recognizes is not known. Per-nucleotide qualities are absent, and no much larger clonotype sits a single base away.

To sequence the TCRbeta CDR3 region, genomic DNA was isolated from the sorted cells. The immunoSEQ Assay was used for sequencing of TCRbeta CDR3 regions. Drawn from immuneACCESS, this table holds only the in-frame rearrangements with V and J called that TCRdb kept. Clones are partly lost; checked studies trace under half to an unresolved V gene and leave the rest unexplained. The sample table records roughly 76,000 clones; 85% of these occur just once. The ten largest make up 5% to 7% of the sample. This receptor was taken from an adult with an advanced solid tumor such as melanoma, head and neck, liver or kidney cancer. The source material was CD4+ or CD8+ T cells sorted from blood, sampled in a trial of the OX40 agonist ivuxolimab. The receptor chain draws on TRBV5-8 and TRBJ1-2, and 8 junction bases match TRBD1. The DNA sequence follows: TGTGCCAGCAGCCCAGACAGGGGATATGGCTACACCTTC. Its coded protein is CASSPDRGYGYTF.